The clone carrying this TCR beta chain was seen ten or more times. This record comes from a study of T cells in Graves' hyperthyroidism and ophthalmopathy. Germline V gene lookup returns CDR1 SGHAT and CDR2 FQDESV (reference sequence). J gave up 2 bases and V 5 bases, and 4 bases lay outside the gene matches. CDR3 size: 15 residues. Absence of ophthalmopathy progression within 18 months defined stable Graves' hyperthyroidism. Amplification yielded TCR beta CDR3 regions, with RNA transcripts as the source. TCR CDR3 underwent first-round RT-PCR with the HTBI primer set. MiXCR, run by TCRdb on the multiplex PCR reads, gives a single entry per CDR3 protein. In the table there are approximately 400,000 distinct CDR3 sequences, approximately 15% of which are singletons.

The sequence derives from an older woman with Graves' hyperthyroidism. The source material was blood. The chain recombines TRBV11-1 with TRBJ2-1, with 9 nucleotides matching TRBD1. DNA for the CDR3: TGTGCCAGCAGCCTGGACAGGGGAACCTACAATGAGCAGTTCTTC. It is translated as CASSLDRGTYNEQFF.